The 18 T cell receptor beta chains reported below all come from one sample, sequenced in a study of STAT5B mutations in CD4+ large granular lymphocyte leukemia. Libraries were prepared by immunoSEQ multiplex PCR; TCRdb keeps only in-frame clonotypes and omits some of them. The repertoire holds 30,000 to 40,000 clones, over 70% seen once, with 0.55% in the top ten. Material: CD4+ T cells from blood buffy coats. The receptor source for this set is a human donor in good health.

The chain employs TRBV30 and TRBJ1-6, with unresolved D. Germline V CDR1 and CDR2: GTSNPN, SVGIG (reference sequence). The CDR3 is 15 residues long. Between the trimmed V and J ends, which lost 4 bases and 2 bases, there was a span of 12 bases. This CDR3 is CAWTILEPYNSPLHF. The CDR3 DNA is TGTGCCTGGACGATATTGGAACCCTATAATTCACCCCTCCACTTT.

The chain combines TRBV5-1 with TRBJ1-1, with 8 bases that match TRBD1. Trimming cost V 5 bases and J 6 bases; bases outside gene matches: 9. The CDR3 sequence is 14 residues long. The germline V gene encodes CDR1 SGHRS and CDR2 YFSETQ. CDR3 DNA sequence: TGCGCCAGCAGAAGAAACAGGGGGAGCGCTGAAGCTTTCTTT. Translation: CASRRNRGSAEAFF.

This clone was observed a single time. The V gene is TRBV7-9, the J gene TRBJ2-3, with D tentatively TRBD1 or TRBD2 (6 bases each). Between the trimmed V and J ends, which lost 5 bases and 1 base, there was a span of 16 bases. The CDR3 runs 16 residues. CDR1 SEHNR and CDR2 FQNEAQ come from the germline V gene (reference sequence). The DNA of the CDR3 is TGTGCCAGCAGCCCCCGTGGAGGGGGAGGCACAGATACGCAGTATTTT. Translated, it gives CASSPRGGGGTDTQYF.

This chain uses TRBV11-1 with TRBJ2-6; D gene uncertain. Germline V lookup: CDR1 SGHAT, CDR2 FQDESV (reference sequence). The germline V and J ends were trimmed by 1 base and 1 base, with 5 bases remaining between them. CDR3 length: 15 amino acids. The CDR3 region has the DNA TGTGCCAGCAGCTTAGGGGTGTCTGGGGCCAACGTCCTGACTTTC. Translation gives CASSLGVSGANVLTF.

In regard to this clone: The junction departs from germline at one end; a sequencing error may be responsible. The chain has TRBV10-3 and TRBJ1-5; 8 bases match TRBD1. This CDR3 region has 16 residues. The germline V gene has CDR1 ENHRY and CDR2 SYGVKD. CDR3 amino acids: CAISERQGMGNQLQHF. CDR3 nucleotides: TGTGCCATCAGTGAGCGACAGGGGATGGGCAATCAGCTCCAGCATTTT.

The chain carries TRBV10-3 and TRBJ1-3, with D possibly TRBD1 on 5 matching bases. V lost 7 bases to trimming and J lost 5 bases, with 18 bases between them. The CDR3 extends over 15 amino acids. Germline assignment: CDR1 ENHRY and CDR2 SYGVKD. This chain's CDR3 is CAINRQPESRNTIYF. Written as DNA, the CDR3 is TGTGCCATCAACCGACAGCCTGAAAGTCGAAACACCATATATTTT.

V usage is TRBV5-4 and J usage is TRBJ2-1, with 14 bases matching TRBD2. The CDR3 covers 13 residues. V trimming: 4 bases; J trimming: 9 bases; junction bases outside the gene matches: 0. CDR1 and CDR2 from the germline V gene are SGHNT and YYREEE (reference sequence). The chain's CDR3 is CASSGLAGGEQFF. The DNA of the CDR3 is TGTGCCAGCAGCGGACTAGCGGGAGGTGAGCAGTTCTTC.

The chain employs TRBV9 and TRBJ2-1, with D uncertain. The CDR3 has 11 residues. Trimming left V 4 bases short and J 6 bases short, with 5 bases between. CDR1 SGDLS and CDR2 YYNGEE come from the germline V gene. The CDR3 nucleotides are TGTGCCAGCAGCCCCCCCAATGAGCAGTTCTTC. Translating gives CASSPPNEQFF.

The chain recombines TRBV6-5 with TRBJ1-3, with a tentative D call TRBD1 (5 bases). Looked up from germline, CDR1 is MNHEY and CDR2 is SVGAGI. Trimming took off 2 bases at V and 0 bases at J, with 8 bases between the two ends. The CDR3 totals 15 residues. The CDR3 region has the DNA TGTGCCAGCAGTTACGACAGCTCCTCTGGAAACACCATATATTTT. Residues: CASSYDSSSGNTIYF.

This chain links TRBV6-1 with TRBJ1-2; D is ambiguous. Germline V gene sequence: CDR1 MNHNS, CDR2 SASEGT. This CDR3 is built from 13 residues. The germline V and J ends were trimmed by 1 base and 8 bases, with 11 bases remaining between them. The chain's CDR3 is CASSEDGGNGYTF. The DNA of the CDR3 is TGTGCCAGCAGTGAAGACGGTGGCAACGGCTACACCTTC.

Only a few counts were recorded for this clone. V and J are TRBV7-7 and TRBJ2-1; D unresolved. V lost 1 base, J lost 7 bases, and 8 bases lay in between. CDR1 is SSHAT, CDR2 FNYEAQ, per germline (reference sequence). The CDR3 is 13 residues long. CDR3 sequence (DNA): TGTGCCAGCAGCTTAGACGGGTTTAATGAGCAGTTCTTC. Protein: CASSLDGFNEQFF.

This clone was seen a single time. V is TRBV5-4 and J is TRBJ2-4; TRBD1 agrees at 7 bases. The junction had 14 bases not matched to a gene; V was cut back by 10 bases and J by 7 bases. Germline-derived CDR1 and CDR2 are SGHNT and YYREEE (reference sequence). This CDR3 contains 14 residues. This CDR3 reads CAGRDSKGGNIQYF. The CDR3 DNA is TGTGCCGGCCGGGACAGCAAAGGTGGGAACATTCAGTACTTC.

This clone was recorded a few times. V gene TRBV18 combines with J gene TRBJ1-5, with 11 bases aligning to TRBD1. Unmatched junction bases numbered 3, after V lost 2 bases and J lost 3 bases. The germline CDR1 and CDR2 sequences are KGHSH and LQKENI. CDR3 length equals 16 residues. CDR3 region: CASSPGQGADNQPQHF. The CDR3 DNA reads TGTGCCAGCTCACCAGGACAGGGGGCTGACAATCAGCCCCAGCATTTT.

CDR3 sequence reads: CASSLVGTGTGELFF. The CDR3 bases are TGTGCCAGCAGCTTAGTGGGGACAGGGACCGGGGAGCTGTTTTTT. This sequence joins TRBV7-9 and TRBJ2-2, with TRBD1 matching 9 bases. Germline V CDR1 and CDR2: SEHNR, FQNEAQ (reference sequence). The CDR3 spans 15 residues. The ends lost 1 base at V and 5 bases at J; junction bases unmatched: 2.

The gene calls are TRBV11-2 and TRBJ2-5; 13 nucleotides match TRBD2. This CDR3 comprises 16 residues. In germline, CDR1 is SGHAT, CDR2 FQNNGV. The ends lost 6 bases at V and 5 bases at J; junction bases unmatched: 9. The CDR3 sequence is CASSLGTSGVWETQYF. CDR3 coding DNA: TGTGCCAGCAGTCTCGGGACTAGCGGGGTCTGGGAGACCCAGTACTTC.

The rearrangement links TRBV11-2 to TRBJ2-1; D is unresolved. Trimming stripped 3 bases from V and 0 bases from J, with 12 bases between. The CDR3 runs 16 residues. CDR1 SGHAT and CDR2 FQNNGV come from the germline V gene. DNA of the CDR3: TGTGCCAGCAGCTTCAACGGGCTGAGCTCCTACAATGAGCAGTTCTTC. Translation: CASSFNGLSSYNEQFF.

The rearrangement joins TRBV5-4 to TRBJ1-1, with 10 bases lining up with TRBD1. Germline trimming cut 3 bases from V and 4 bases from J; bases unmatched to any gene: 6. The CDR3 extends over 15 amino acids. Germline V lookup: CDR1 SGHNT, CDR2 YYREEE (reference sequence). CDR3 bases: TGTGCCAGCAGCTCGATTGGGACAGGGGCCACTGAAGCTTTCTTT. Translated: CASSSIGTGATEAFF.

The rearrangement links TRBV11-2 to TRBJ2-1, with 9 bases matching TRBD1. The CDR3 consists of 17 residues. J gave up 8 bases and V 1 base, and 12 bases lay outside the gene matches. Germline V lookup: CDR1 SGHAT, CDR2 FQNNGV. CDR3 region: CASSLGGQGGSVHEQFF. The CDR3 DNA reads TGTGCCAGCAGCTTAGGGGGACAGGGAGGCTCGGTCCATGAGCAGTTCTTC.